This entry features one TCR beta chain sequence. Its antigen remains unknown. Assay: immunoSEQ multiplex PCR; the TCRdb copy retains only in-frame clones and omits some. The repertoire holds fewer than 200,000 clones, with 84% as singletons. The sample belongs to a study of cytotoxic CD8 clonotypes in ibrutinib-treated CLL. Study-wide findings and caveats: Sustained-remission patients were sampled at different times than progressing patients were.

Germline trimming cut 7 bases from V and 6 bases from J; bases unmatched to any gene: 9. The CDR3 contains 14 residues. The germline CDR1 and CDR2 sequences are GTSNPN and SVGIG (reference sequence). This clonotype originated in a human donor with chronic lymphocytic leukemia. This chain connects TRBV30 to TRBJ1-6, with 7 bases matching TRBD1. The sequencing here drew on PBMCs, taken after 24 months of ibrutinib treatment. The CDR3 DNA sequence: TGTGCCTCCCAGGGGGGTTTACGTAATTCACCCCTCCACTTT. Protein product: CASQGGLRNSPLHF.